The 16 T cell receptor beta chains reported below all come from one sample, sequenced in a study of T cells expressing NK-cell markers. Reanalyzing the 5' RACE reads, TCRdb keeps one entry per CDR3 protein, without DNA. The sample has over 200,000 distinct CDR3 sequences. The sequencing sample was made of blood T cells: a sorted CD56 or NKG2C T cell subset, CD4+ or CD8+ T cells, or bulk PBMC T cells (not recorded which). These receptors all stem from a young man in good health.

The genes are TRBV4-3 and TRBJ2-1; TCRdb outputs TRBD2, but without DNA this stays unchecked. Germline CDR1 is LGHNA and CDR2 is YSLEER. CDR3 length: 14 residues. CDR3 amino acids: CASSRNGGDNEQFF.

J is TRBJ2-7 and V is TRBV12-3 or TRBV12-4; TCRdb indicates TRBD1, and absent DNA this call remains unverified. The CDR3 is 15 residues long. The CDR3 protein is CASSREQGATYEQYF.

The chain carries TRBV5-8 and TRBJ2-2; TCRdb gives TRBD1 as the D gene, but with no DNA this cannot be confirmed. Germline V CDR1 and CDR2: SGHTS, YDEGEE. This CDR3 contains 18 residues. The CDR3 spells CASSYLGSGARNTGELFF.

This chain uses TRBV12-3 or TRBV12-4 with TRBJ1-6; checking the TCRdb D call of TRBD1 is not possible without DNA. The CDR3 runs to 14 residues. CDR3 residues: CASSFSQGISPLHF.

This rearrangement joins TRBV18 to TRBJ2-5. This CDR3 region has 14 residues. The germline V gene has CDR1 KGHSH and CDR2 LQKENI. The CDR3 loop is CASSPDGGQETQYF. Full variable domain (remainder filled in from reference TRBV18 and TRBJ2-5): NAGVMQNPRHLVRRRGQEARLRCSPMKGHSHVYWYRQLPEEGLKFMVYLQKENIIDESGMPKERFSAEFPKEGPSILRIQQVVRGDSAAYFCASSPDGGQETQYFGPGTRLLVL.

CDR3 loop: CASRARREIAYNEQFF. This chain joins TRBV6-1 and TRBJ2-1; TCRdb reports TRBD1, a call that lacks DNA to check it against. The CDR3 totals 16 residues. Germline assignment: CDR1 MNHNS and CDR2 SASEGT.

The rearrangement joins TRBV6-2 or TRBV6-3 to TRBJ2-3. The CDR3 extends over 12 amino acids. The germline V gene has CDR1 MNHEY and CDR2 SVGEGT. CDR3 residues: CASSSNGYTQYF.

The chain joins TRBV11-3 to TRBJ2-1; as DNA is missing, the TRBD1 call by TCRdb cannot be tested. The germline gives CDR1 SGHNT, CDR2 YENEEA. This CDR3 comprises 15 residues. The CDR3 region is CASTQPGGSRNEQFF.

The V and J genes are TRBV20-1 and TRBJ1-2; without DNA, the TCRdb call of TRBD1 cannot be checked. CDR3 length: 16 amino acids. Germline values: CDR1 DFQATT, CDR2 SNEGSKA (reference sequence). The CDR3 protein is CSARDDLGGSDYGYTF.

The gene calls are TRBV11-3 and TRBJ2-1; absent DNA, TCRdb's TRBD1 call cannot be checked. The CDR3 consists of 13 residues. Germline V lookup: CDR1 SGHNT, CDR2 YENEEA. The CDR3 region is CASSLTGINEQFF. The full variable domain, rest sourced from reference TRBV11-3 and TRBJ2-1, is EAGVVQSPRYKIIEKKQPVAFWCNPISGHNTLYWYLQNLGQGPELLIRYENEEAVDDSQLPKDRFSAERLKGVDSTLKIQPAELGDSAVYLCASSLTGINEQFFGPGTRLTVL.

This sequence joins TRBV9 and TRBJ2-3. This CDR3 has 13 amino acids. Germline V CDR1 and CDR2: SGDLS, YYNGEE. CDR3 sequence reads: CASSVAYTDTQYF. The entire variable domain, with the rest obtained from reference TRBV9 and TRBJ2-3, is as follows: DSGVTQTPKHLITATGQRVTLRCSPRSGDLSVYWYQQSLDQGLQFLIQYYNGEERAKGNILERFSAQQFPDLHSELNLSSLELGDSALYFCASSVAYTDTQYFGPGTRLTVL.

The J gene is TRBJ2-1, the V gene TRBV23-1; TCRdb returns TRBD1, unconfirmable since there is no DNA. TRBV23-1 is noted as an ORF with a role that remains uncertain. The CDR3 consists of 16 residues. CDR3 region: CASSQYHGQGANEQFF.

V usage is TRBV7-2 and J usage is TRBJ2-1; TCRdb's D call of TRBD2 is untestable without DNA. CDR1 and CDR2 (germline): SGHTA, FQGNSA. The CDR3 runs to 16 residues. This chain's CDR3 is CASSPIAGVVGNEQFF. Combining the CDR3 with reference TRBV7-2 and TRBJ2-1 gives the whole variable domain GAGVSQSPSNKVTEKGKDVELRCDPISGHTALYWYRQSLGQGLEFLIYFQGNSAPDKSGLPSDRFSAERTGGSVSTLTIQRTQQEDSAVYLCASSPIAGVVGNEQFFGPGTRLTVL.

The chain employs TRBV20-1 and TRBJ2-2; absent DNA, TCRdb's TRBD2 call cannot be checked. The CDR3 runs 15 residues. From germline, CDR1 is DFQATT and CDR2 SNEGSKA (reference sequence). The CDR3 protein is CSALNAGGYTGELFF.

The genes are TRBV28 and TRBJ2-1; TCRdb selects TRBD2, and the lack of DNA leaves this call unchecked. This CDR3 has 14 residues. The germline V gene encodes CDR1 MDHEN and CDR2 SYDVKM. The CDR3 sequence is CASSRVGAKYEQFF. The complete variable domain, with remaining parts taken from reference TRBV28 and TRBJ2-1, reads DVKVTQSSRYLVKRTGEKVFLECVQDMDHENMFWYRQDPGLGLRLIYFSYDVKMKEKGDIPEGYSVSREKKERFSLILESASTNQTSMYLCASSRVGAKYEQFFGPGTRLTVL.

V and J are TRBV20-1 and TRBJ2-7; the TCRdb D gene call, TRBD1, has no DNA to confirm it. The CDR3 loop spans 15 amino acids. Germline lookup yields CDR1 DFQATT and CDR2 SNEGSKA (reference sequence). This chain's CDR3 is CSARPSDRVFYEQYF.